This T cell receptor beta chain was captured in a study of cytomegalovirus exposure and HLA in healthy donors. General study results and limits: It has been reported that TCR beta sequences accurately predicted the HLA-A and HLA-B alleles of most subjects. The Asian-associated ancestry cluster reportedly had fewer N-insertions than the approximately 650-donor mean in a later analysis. Later, TCR association rates were found to vary by HLA locus, highest for DRB1 and lowest for HLA-C.

Notes on this clone: Its antigen is not identified.

Primers: 60 Vbeta forward and 13 Jbeta reverse. Clones were read by immunoSEQ multiplex PCR, and TCRdb kept only the in-frame ones, dropping some. The table shows around 130,000 clones, with 80% to 85% occurring only once. The CDR3 sequence is 17 residues long. V shed 0 bases and J 8 bases; nucleotides not matched to a gene: 13. From germline, CDR1 is LGHNA and CDR2 YNFKEQ. The chain links TRBV4-2 to TRBJ2-1, with 7 bases matching TRBD2. Sequences were obtained from PBMCs. The receptor was isolated from a human donor in good health. CDR3 in amino acids: CASSQDFPGLVVDEQFF. The CDR3 nucleotides are TGTGCCAGCAGCCAAGACTTCCCCGGACTAGTCGTCGATGAGCAGTTCTTC.